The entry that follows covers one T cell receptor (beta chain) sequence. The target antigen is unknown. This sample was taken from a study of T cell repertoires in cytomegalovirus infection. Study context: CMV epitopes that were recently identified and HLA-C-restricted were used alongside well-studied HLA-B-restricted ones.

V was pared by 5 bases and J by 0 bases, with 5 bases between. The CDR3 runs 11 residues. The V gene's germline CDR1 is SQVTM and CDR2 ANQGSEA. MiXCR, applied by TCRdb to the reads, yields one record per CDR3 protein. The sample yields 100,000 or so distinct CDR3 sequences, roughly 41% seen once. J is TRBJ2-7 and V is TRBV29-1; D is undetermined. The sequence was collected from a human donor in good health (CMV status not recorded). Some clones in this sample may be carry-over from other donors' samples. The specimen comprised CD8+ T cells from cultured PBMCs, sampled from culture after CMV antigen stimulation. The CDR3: CSVTASYEQYF. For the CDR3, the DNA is TGCAGCGTTACAGCCTCCTACGAGCAGTACTTC.